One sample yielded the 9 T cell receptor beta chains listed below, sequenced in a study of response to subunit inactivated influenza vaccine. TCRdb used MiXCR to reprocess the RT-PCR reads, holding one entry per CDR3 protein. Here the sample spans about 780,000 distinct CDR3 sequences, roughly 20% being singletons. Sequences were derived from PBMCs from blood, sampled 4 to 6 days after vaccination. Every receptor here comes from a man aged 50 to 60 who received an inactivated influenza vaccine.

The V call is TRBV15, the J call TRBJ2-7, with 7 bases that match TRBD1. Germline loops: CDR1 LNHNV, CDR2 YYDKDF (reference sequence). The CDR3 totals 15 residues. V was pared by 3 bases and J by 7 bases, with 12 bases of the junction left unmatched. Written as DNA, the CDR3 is TGTGCCACCAGCAGGCGACGGGAATCGACAGGGGAGCAGTACTTC. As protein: CATSRRRESTGEQYF.

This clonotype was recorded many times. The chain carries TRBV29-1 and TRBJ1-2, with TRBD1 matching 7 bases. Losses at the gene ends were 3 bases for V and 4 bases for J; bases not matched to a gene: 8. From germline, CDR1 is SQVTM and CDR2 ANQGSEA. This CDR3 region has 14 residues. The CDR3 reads CSVDPNRDSYGYTF. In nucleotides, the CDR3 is TGCAGCGTTGATCCTAACCGGGACAGCTATGGCTACACCTTC. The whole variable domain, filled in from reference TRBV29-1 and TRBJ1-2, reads SAVISQKPSRDICQRGTSLTIQCQVDSQVTMMFWYRQQPGQSLTLIATANQGSEATYESGFVIDKFPISRPNLTFSTLTVSNMSPEDSSIYLCSVDPNRDSYGYTFGSGTRLTVV.

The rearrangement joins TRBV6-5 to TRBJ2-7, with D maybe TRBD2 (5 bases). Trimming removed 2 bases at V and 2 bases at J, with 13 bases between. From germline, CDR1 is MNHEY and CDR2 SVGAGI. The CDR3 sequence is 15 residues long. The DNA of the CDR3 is TGTGCCAGCAGTTACGGCGCGAGCGGAACCTACGAGCAGTACTTC. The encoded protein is CASSYGASGTYEQYF.

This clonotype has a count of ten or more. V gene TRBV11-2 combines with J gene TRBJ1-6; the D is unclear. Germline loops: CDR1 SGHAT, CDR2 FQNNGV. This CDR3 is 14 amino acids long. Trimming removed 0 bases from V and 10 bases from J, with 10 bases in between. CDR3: CASSLESGLSPLHF. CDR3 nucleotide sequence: TGTGCCAGCAGCTTAGAATCTGGGCTGTCACCCCTCCACTTT.

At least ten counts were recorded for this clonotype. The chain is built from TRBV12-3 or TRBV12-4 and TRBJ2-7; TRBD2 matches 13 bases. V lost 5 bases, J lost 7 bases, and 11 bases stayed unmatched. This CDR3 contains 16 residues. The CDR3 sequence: CASSPIRTSGGKEQYF. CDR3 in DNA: TGTGCCAGCAGTCCTATTAGGACTAGCGGGGGAAAGGAGCAGTACTTC.

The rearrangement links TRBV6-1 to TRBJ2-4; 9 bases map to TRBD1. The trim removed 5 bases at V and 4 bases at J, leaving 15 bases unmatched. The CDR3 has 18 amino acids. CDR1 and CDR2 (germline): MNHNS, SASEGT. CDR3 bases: TGTGCCAGCAGTCCTTTGCCTAACGGACAGGGGATGAAAAACATTCAGTACTTC. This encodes CASSPLPNGQGMKNIQYF.

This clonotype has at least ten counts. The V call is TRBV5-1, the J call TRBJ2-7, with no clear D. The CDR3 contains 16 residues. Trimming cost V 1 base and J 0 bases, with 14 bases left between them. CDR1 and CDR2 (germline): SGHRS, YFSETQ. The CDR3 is CASSLTTLIYSYEQYF. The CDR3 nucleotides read TGCGCCAGCAGCTTGACCACACTCATCTACTCCTACGAGCAGTACTTC.

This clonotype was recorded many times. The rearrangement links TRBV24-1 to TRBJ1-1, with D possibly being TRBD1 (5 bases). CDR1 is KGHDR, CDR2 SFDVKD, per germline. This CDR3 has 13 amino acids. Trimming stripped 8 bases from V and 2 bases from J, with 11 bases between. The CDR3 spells CATKRGGNTEAFF. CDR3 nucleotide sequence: TGTGCCACCAAACGGGGGGGAAACACTGAAGCTTTCTTT.

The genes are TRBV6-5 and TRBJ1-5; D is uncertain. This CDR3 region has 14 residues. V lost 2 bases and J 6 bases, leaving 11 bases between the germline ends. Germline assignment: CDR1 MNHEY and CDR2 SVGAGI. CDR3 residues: CASSYPEQGQPQHF. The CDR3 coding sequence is TGTGCCAGCAGTTACCCGGAACAAGGTCAGCCCCAGCATTTT.